Shown below are 21 T cell receptor beta chains from a single sample sequenced in a study of a mutant IDH1 vaccine in newly diagnosed glioma. The antigens for these receptors are not known. TCRdb keeps only in-frame clones here, not all; method: immunoSEQ multiplex PCR. This sample has 100,000 to 120,000 clones, with 75% to 90% found just once. As for time point: week 11, during vaccination. What each vaccine dose contained was 300 ug of mutant IDH1 20-mer peptide, accompanied by topical imiquimod. The source was PBMCs, collected from a glioma patient whose treatment included an IDH1 peptide vaccine. The receptors stem from a woman in her 50s with glioma.

The chain carries TRBV5-1 and TRBJ1-2, with D possibly TRBD1 on 5 matching bases. The CDR3 contains 14 residues. Trimming took 0 bases from V and 4 from J, leaving 10 bases between them. Germline V gene lookup returns CDR1 SGHRS and CDR2 YFSETQ. CDR3 sequence: CASSLAQGTYGYTF. CDR3 bases: TGCGCCAGCAGCTTGGCTCAGGGAACCTATGGCTACACCTTC. The full variable domain, its missing parts supplied by reference TRBV5-1 and TRBJ1-2, is KAGVTQTPRYLIKTRGQQVTLSCSPISGHRSVSWYQQTPGQGLQFLFEYFSETQRNKGNFPGRFSGRQFSNSRSEMNVSTLELGDSALYLCASSLAQGTYGYTFGSGTRLTVV.

The J gene is TRBJ1-1, the V gene TRBV19; D call uncertain. CDR3 length equals 13 residues. Germline V gene data show CDR1 as LNHDA and CDR2 as SQIVND (reference sequence). Trimming shortened V by 10 bases and J by 0 bases, and 12 bases separated the two germline ends. Here the CDR3 DNA reads TGTGCCACCACGGACGTAATGAACACTGAAGCTTTCTTT. It codes for CATTDVMNTEAFF.

The chain combines TRBV28 with TRBJ2-7; 7 bases map to TRBD1. Trimming cost V 6 bases and J 3 bases; bases outside gene matches: 8. CDR1 and CDR2 from the germline V gene are MDHEN and SYDVKM. This CDR3 is built from 14 residues. The CDR3 DNA sequence: TGTGCCAGCAGGCCTCCGGGACAGTTCTACGAGCAGTACTTC. It translates to CASRPPGQFYEQYF.

The gene calls are TRBV7-3 and TRBJ2-1; D gene unclear. V was cut by 5 bases and J by 9 bases, with 17 bases left in between. The CDR3 runs 14 residues. Germline loops: CDR1 SGHTA, CDR2 FQGTGA. CDR3 amino acids: CASSPTTPASEQFF. CDR3 nucleotides: TGTGCCAGCAGCCCGACAACCCCAGCAAGTGAGCAGTTCTTC. Variable domain in full (rest from reference TRBV7-3 and TRBJ2-1): GAGVSQTPSNKVTEKGKYVELRCDPISGHTALYWYRQSLGQGPEFLIYFQGTGAADDSGLPNDRFFAVRPEGSVSTLKIQRTERGDSAVYLCASSPTTPASEQFFGPGTRLTVL.

V and J are TRBV5-4 and TRBJ1-1, with 11 bases identical to TRBD1. With 4 bases clipped from V and 0 bases from J, the junction kept 5 bases outside the gene matches. The CDR3 length is 16 residues. CDR1 and CDR2 from the germline V gene are SGHNT and YYREEE (reference sequence). In DNA, the CDR3 is TGTGCCAGCAGCCCGGGACAGGGGGGATTGAACACTGAAGCTTTCTTT. It codes for CASSPGQGGLNTEAFF.

This clone appeared a few times. The gene calls are TRBV28 and TRBJ1-2, with 8 positions matching TRBD1. CDR1 and CDR2 from the germline V gene are MDHEN and SYDVKM. J was trimmed by 5 bases and V by 3 bases; bases with no gene match: 14. The CDR3 is 17 amino acids. CDR3 sequence (DNA): TGTGCCAGCAGTTTGCCCCGTGTGACAGGGGTGTCATATGGCTACACCTTC. Translated, it gives CASSLPRVTGVSYGYTF.

The chain joins TRBV27 to TRBJ2-3; 8 bases fit TRBD1. Trimming cost V 5 bases and J 2 bases; bases outside gene matches: 9. Germline V CDR1 and CDR2: MNHEY, SMNVEV (reference sequence). The CDR3 has 16 amino acids. In DNA form, the CDR3 reads TGTGCCAGCAGTCCCCCAGGACAGGGCTTCACAGATACGCAGTATTTT. Translation: CASSPPGQGFTDTQYF.

This clone was recorded a few times. V gene TRBV6-6 combines with J gene TRBJ2-1, with D unclear. Germline CDR1 reads MNHNY; CDR2 reads SVGAGI (reference sequence). The CDR3 loop spans 12 amino acids. Trimming removed 6 bases from V and 4 bases from J, with 7 bases in between. This CDR3 reads CASSRPYNEQFF. DNA of the CDR3: TGTGCCAGCAGCCGCCCTTACAATGAGCAGTTCTTC.

This rearrangement joins TRBV6-6 to TRBJ1-2, with 7 bases that match TRBD1. The CDR3 has 14 residues. CDR1 is MNHNY, CDR2 SVGAGI, per germline (reference sequence). Trimming cost V 5 bases and J 3 bases; bases outside gene matches: 6. CDR3 loop: CASSLRGLDYGYTF. The CDR3 region has the DNA TGTGCCAGCAGTCTGAGGGGGCTGGACTATGGCTACACCTTC.

The rearrangement uses TRBV7-3 and TRBJ2-5, with a possible D match to TRBD1 (6 bases). CDR1 is SGHTA, CDR2 FQGTGA, per germline. The CDR3 extends over 16 amino acids. The V gene lost 2 bases and the J gene lost 5 bases, with 18 bases spanning the gap. Written as DNA, the CDR3 is TGTGCCAGCAGCTTACTTGCCGACAGGAGTCTGGAGACCCAGTACTTC. Its translation: CASSLLADRSLETQYF.

The chain carries TRBV9 and TRBJ1-5; TRBD1 matches 9 bases. CDR1 and CDR2 (germline): SGDLS, YYNGEE. CDR3 size: 14 residues. V shed 4 bases and J 4 bases; nucleotides not matched to a gene: 3. The CDR3 reads CASSSTGGNQPQHF. The CDR3 DNA reads as TGTGCCAGCAGCTCGACAGGGGGGAATCAGCCCCAGCATTTT.

The chain recombines TRBV2 with TRBJ1-2; the D gene is possibly TRBD1 (5 bases). Trimming cost V 11 bases and J 3 bases, with 10 bases left between them. This CDR3 comprises 11 residues. The V gene's germline CDR1 is SNHLY and CDR2 FYNNEI. CDR3 nucleotide sequence: TGTGCCGCAGGGACTGACTATGGCTACACCTTC. It specifies CAAGTDYGYTF. The full variable domain, rest sourced from reference TRBV2 and TRBJ1-2, is EPEVTQTPSHQVTQMGQEVILRCVPISNHLYFYWYRQILGQKVEFLVSFYNNEISEKSEIFDDQFSVERPDGSNFTLKIRSTKLEDSAMYFCAAGTDYGYTFGSGTRLTVV.

This chain connects TRBV6-1 to TRBJ2-7; no clear D gene. Germline V gene data show CDR1 as MNHNS and CDR2 as SASEGT. The V end was cut by 0 bases, the J end by 1 base, with 13 bases between. CDR3 length: 16 amino acids. DNA for the CDR3: TGTGCCAGCAGTGAAGCGAGATGGATTTTATCCTACGAGCAGTACTTC. This sequence encodes CASSEARWILSYEQYF.

V usage is TRBV6-5 and J usage is TRBJ1-1, with D tentatively TRBD1 (5 bases). With 8 bases removed from V and 3 bases from J, the gap between germline ends came to 19 bases. In germline, CDR1 is MNHEY, CDR2 SVGAGI. CDR3 length: 15 residues. The CDR3 DNA follows: TGTGCCAGCTACTTCCCCGGGGGGTGGGACACTGAAGCTTTCTTT. Amino acid sequence: CASYFPGGWDTEAFF.

The V call is TRBV27, the J call TRBJ2-7, with 8 bases lining up with TRBD1. V gave up 7 bases and J gave up 3 bases; unmatched junction bases: 11. The CDR3 length is 15 residues. Germline V gives CDR1 MNHEY, CDR2 SMNVEV (reference sequence). This CDR3 reads CASKIGQGPLYEQYF. CDR3 in DNA: TGTGCCAGCAAAATTGGACAGGGCCCCCTCTACGAGCAGTACTTC.

The J gene is TRBJ2-1, the V gene TRBV9; the match to TRBD2 covers 8 bases. Unmatched junction bases numbered 9, after V lost 4 bases and J lost 0 bases. Germline V gene lookup returns CDR1 SGDLS and CDR2 YYNGEE. This CDR3 has 17 residues. The CDR3 here is CASSIAGGSSSYNEQFF. The CDR3 DNA reads TGTGCCAGCAGCATCGCGGGAGGCTCTAGCTCCTACAATGAGCAGTTCTTC.

This chain joins TRBV30 and TRBJ1-5; D might be TRBD1 (5 bases). The CDR3 covers 13 residues. V was clipped by 3 bases and J by 7 bases, with 13 bases between them. Germline V gives CDR1 GTSNPN, CDR2 SVGIG (reference sequence). CDR3 residues: CAWSVGGRQPQHF. CDR3 DNA: TGTGCCTGGAGCGTGGGGGGTAGGCAGCCCCAGCATTTT. The full variable domain, in which reference TRBV30 and TRBJ1-5 provide the parts outside the CDR3, is SQTIHQWPATLVQPVGSPLSLECTVEGTSNPNLYWYRQAAGRGLQLLFYSVGIGQISSEVPQNLSASRPQDRQFILSSKKLLLSDSGFYLCAWSVGGRQPQHFGDGTRLSIL.

V usage is TRBV10-1 and J usage is TRBJ1-1, with D hard to call. CDR3 length: 13 amino acids. The V end lost 7 bases, the J end lost 8 bases, and 17 bases lay between the germline ends. The germline gives CDR1 WNHNN, CDR2 SYGVQD (reference sequence). Here the CDR3 DNA reads TGCGCCAGCACAGGTACAAACGGTGGGGAAGCTTTCTTT. It codes for CASTGTNGGEAFF.

This chain joins TRBV6-6 and TRBJ1-1, with 7 positions matching TRBD1. The junction had 4 bases not matched to a gene; V was cut back by 0 bases and J by 12 bases. CDR1 MNHNY and CDR2 SVGAGI come from the germline V gene (reference sequence). The CDR3 consists of 12 residues. The CDR3 sequence is CASSYSGGTTFF. CDR3 bases: TGTGCCAGCAGTTACTCAGGGGGCACAACTTTCTTT.

The chain carries TRBV7-8 and TRBJ2-5; maybe TRBD2 (5 bases). This CDR3 is 15 amino acids long. The germline gives CDR1 SGHVS, CDR2 FQNEAQ. The V gene lost 5 bases and the J gene lost 5 bases, with 18 bases spanning the gap. The CDR3 DNA follows: TGTGCCAGCAGCGTAGTCCTCGGGGTTGGGGAGACCCAGTACTTC. Translation gives CASSVVLGVGETQYF.

CDR3 bases: TGTGCCATCAGTGAGTTCAGGGGGCGCACAGATACGCAGTATTTT. Amino acids: CAISEFRGRTDTQYF. The chain recombines TRBV10-3 with TRBJ2-3, with 8 bases that match TRBD1. The V segment lost 1 base and the J segment 1 base; nucleotides outside the gene matches: 1. The CDR3 runs to 15 residues. The germline V gene has CDR1 ENHRY and CDR2 SYGVKD.